This T cell receptor beta chain was documented in a study of Ad26.COV2.S vaccination and SARS-CoV-2 variants. The overall study: Once or twice, 56 days apart, Ad26.COV2.S was delivered intramuscularly. Study results and caveats: Recipients given vaccine exceeded placebo recipients in spike-specific TCR breadth. Post-vaccination breadth of spike-specific CD8+ and CD4+ T cell responses was reportedly substantial.

Of note for this clone: The antigen is undetermined. Other DNA variants within this sample encode the same CDR3.

The assay was immunoSEQ multiplex PCR, and TCRdb's table has in-frame clones only and misses some. The data show about 460,000 clones, roughly nine tenths seen once. Treatment denoted: some 20 received Ad26.COV2.S at low or high dose, single or two shots; 5 received placebo; per-sample allocation not given. After the first vaccine or placebo injection, samples were drawn on day 63. This clonotype originated in a person between 18 and 65 years old who received the Ad26.COV2.S COVID-19 vaccine or a placebo. The source material was peripheral blood, sampled in a trial of Ad26.COV2.S vaccine versus placebo.

The CDR3 here is CATSDSGTSGYNEQFF. CDR3 nucleotide sequence: TGTGCCACCAGTGATTCCGGGACTAGCGGATACAATGAGCAGTTCTTC. The V call is TRBV24-1, the J call TRBJ2-1; 11 nucleotides match TRBD2. The V gene's germline CDR1 is KGHDR and CDR2 SFDVKD. Trimming cost V 2 bases and J 4 bases; bases outside gene matches: 3. CDR3 length: 16 residues.